This TCR beta chain was captured in a study of human T cells and chemical hapten exposure. The overall study: Patch tests containing 0.01% DPC, applied to the upper back, were read at 6 days. Whole-study results and caveats: Expanded TCRs grouped into significantly more large CDR3 similarity clusters than controls produced.

Time point defined: patch test 1, 2 weeks after DPC sensitization. Indicated treatment: therapeutic diphenylcyclopropenone sensitization with weekly scalp DPC. At every patch-test visit, blood was drawn before the patch test was applied. This clonotype has ten or more counts. Its specificity is not known. The length of the CDR3 is 14 residues. V was clipped by 5 bases and J by 0 bases, with 11 bases between them. Germline V gene lookup returns CDR1 MNHNY and CDR2 SVGAGI (reference sequence). The library attached unique molecular identifiers to individual cDNA molecules. TCRdb itself ran the RACE reads through MiXCR, one entry per CDR3 protein. The sample shows 180,000 or so distinct CDR3 sequences, 13% to 15% of them seen only once.

Sequences were derived from whole blood, sampled in connection with sensitization to the hapten diphenylcyclopropenone (DPC). J is TRBJ2-7 and V is TRBV6-6; possible D gene TRBD1, 6 bases. This receptor was taken from a woman under 40 with alopecia areata. Some clones in this sample may be carry-over from other donors' samples. The CDR3 is CASSKRTASYEQYF. The CDR3 coding sequence is TGTGCCAGCAGTAAACGGACAGCCTCCTACGAGCAGTACTTC.